This TCR beta chain was recorded in a study of T-cell memory formation after mild COVID-19. Whole-study results and caveats: The CD4+ clones that contracted clustered mainly within CM and EM, and the CD8+ clones concentrated in EMRA. Second-wave clones with a day 37 peak had unconfirmed SARS-CoV-2 specificity.

V was clipped by 4 bases and J by 0 bases, with 24 bases between them. Germline CDR1 reads MGHRA; CDR2 reads YSYEKL. This CDR3 comprises 19 residues. TCR alpha and TCR beta cDNA libraries with sample barcodes and UMIs came from 5'RACE using constant-segment primers. TCRdb re-analysed the 5' RACE reads in MiXCR, keeping a single row per CDR3 protein. The table lists about 290,000 distinct CDR3 sequences, roughly 15% of them singletons. This clonotype was found a few times. As yet, its antigen is unknown. Sample: PBMCs or a T cell subset sorted from them (not recorded which). The sequence came from a man aged 18 to 29 who had mild COVID-19 (a few samples of this study predate the infection). Cell type and time point are not known. The gene calls are TRBV4-1 and TRBJ1-2; maybe TRBD1 (5 bases). The CDR3 coding sequence is TGCGCCAGCAGCCGGCCGGGACTCAGGGATTTGGGGTCTAACTATGGCTACACCTTC. It yields the protein CASSRPGLRDLGSNYGYTF.